A selection of T cell receptor beta chains follows, all from one sample in a study of blood T cell repertoires in COVID-19. Here immunoSEQ multiplex PCR was the method, and the copy in TCRdb shows in-frame clones only, minus some. Among about 210,000 clones, about nine tenths were seen once, and the ten largest hold under 5.5%. Material for sequencing was peripheral blood. Receptors were obtained from a woman in her thirties or forties with acute or convalescent COVID-19. CDR3s include the opening cysteine and the closing phenylalanine or tryptophan. The D gene is left open where the match is weak. Expanded clones get a size class; other rows say once, few or many, or leave the size out.

clone size	D gene	CDR3 length	V gene	J gene	CDR3 protein	CDR3 DNA
-	-	16	TRBV27	TRBJ2-3	CASSLLGGGGTDTQYF	TGTGCCAGCAGTTTATTAGGGGGGGGAGGAACAGATACGCAGTATTTT
-	-	13	TRBV25-1	TRBJ1-4	CASSSPNGGKLFF	TGTGCCAGCAGTTCCCCGAACGGGGGAAAACTGTTTTTT
-	TRBD2	15	TRBV5-4	TRBJ2-3	CASSLVLGGADTQYF	TGTGCCAGCAGCTTGGTCCTCGGGGGGGCAGATACGCAGTATTTT
-	TRBD1	13	TRBV10-2	TRBJ1-2	CASILTGGYGYTF	TGCGCCAGCATCCTGACAGGGGGCTATGGCTACACCTTC
once	-	16	TRBV6-5	TRBJ1-4	CASSYSLTGLNEKLFF	TGTGCCAGCAGTTACTCCCTGACAGGCCTTAATGAAAAACTGTTTTTT
-	TRBD2	17	TRBV5-1	TRBJ2-5	CASSPITSGKNQETQYF	TGCGCCAGCAGCCCTATTACTAGCGGTAAAAACCAAGAGACCCAGTACTTC
-	-	16	TRBV5-1	TRBJ2-6	CASSLASRSGANVLTF	TGCGCCAGCAGCTTGGCCAGTCGCTCTGGGGCCAACGTCCTGACTTTC
-	TRBD2	16	TRBV5-1	TRBJ2-5	CASSFTSGGAQETQYF	TGCGCCAGCAGCTTTACTAGCGGGGGGGCCCAAGAGACCCAGTACTTC
-	-	17	TRBV15	TRBJ2-2	CATSRPTGIGNTGELFF	TGTGCCACCAGCAGACCGACCGGGATAGGGAACACCGGGGAGCTGTTTTTT
-	TRBD1	15	TRBV7-9	TRBJ2-1	CASSLPWDSLNEQFF	TGTGCCAGCAGCTTACCCTGGGACAGTCTCAATGAGCAGTTCTTC
-	-	13	TRBV4-2	TRBJ1-1	CASSQVAVTEAFF	TGTGCCAGCAGCCAAGTAGCAGTCACTGAAGCTTTCTTT
once	-	15	TRBV2	TRBJ1-2	CARGPAQGFNYGYTF	TGTGCCAGAGGCCCCGCACAGGGTTTCAACTATGGCTACACCTTC
-	-	15	TRBV7-9	TRBJ1-5	CASSLAGIHDQPQHF	TGTGCCAGCAGCTTAGCCGGGATTCACGACCAGCCCCAGCATTTT
-	TRBD1	13	TRBV12-3/TRBV12-4	TRBJ1-2	CASSSYRGNGYTF	TGTGCCAGCAGTTCCTACAGGGGCAATGGCTACACCTTC
-	TRBD1	16	TRBV27	TRBJ1-2	CASSLGGTGWNYGYTF	TGTGCCAGCAGTTTGGGCGGGACAGGGTGGAACTATGGCTACACCTTC
-	-	14	TRBV6-4	TRBJ1-6	CASSAGLPGSPLHF	TGTGCCAGCAGCGCCGGCCTGCCAGGCTCACCCCTCCACTTT
-	TRBD2	17	TRBV7-8	TRBJ2-1	CASSLASGGPSYNEQFF	TGTGCCAGCAGCTTAGCTTCGGGGGGGCCCTCGTACAATGAGCAGTTCTTC
-	-	12	TRBV9	TRBJ1-3	CASSVDINTIYF	TGTGCCAGCAGCGTAGATATAAACACCATATATTTT
-	-	13	TRBV5-1	TRBJ1-3	CASGEFSGNTIYF	TGCGCCAGCGGGGAGTTCTCTGGAAACACCATATATTTT
-	-	15	TRBV10-2	TRBJ1-1	CASRLMTDLNTEAFF	TGCGCCAGCAGACTGATGACAGACCTGAACACTGAAGCTTTCTTT
-	-	12	TRBV2	TRBJ1-2	CASSPGGGGYTF	TGTGCCAGCTCCCCGGGTGGCGGTGGCTACACCTTC
-	TRBD1	14	TRBV29-1	TRBJ1-1	CSVDMGQGFTEAFF	TGCAGCGTTGACATGGGACAGGGGTTCACTGAAGCTTTCTTT
-	TRBD2	15	TRBV5-8	TRBJ2-1	CASSRGASGGYEQFF	TGTGCCAGCAGCCGGGGGGCTAGCGGGGGGTATGAGCAGTTCTTC
-	TRBD2	20	TRBV7-6	TRBJ2-1	CASSHSRGGGPRGSYNEQFF	TGTGCCAGCAGCCACAGTCGGGGCGGGGGGCCAAGGGGATCCTACAATGAGCAGTTCTTC
-	-	15	TRBV5-4	TRBJ1-1	CASSLGSTGNTEAFF	TGTGCCAGCAGCTTGGGGTCGACAGGGAACACTGAAGCTTTCTTT
few	TRBD1	15	TRBV11-2	TRBJ1-6	CASSSLRDSASPLHF	TGTGCCAGCAGCTCCCTGAGGGACAGTGCTTCACCCCTCCACTTT
-	-	16	TRBV5-6	TRBJ1-3	CASSLGTELSGNTIYF	TGTGCCAGCAGCTTAGGAACAGAACTCTCTGGAAACACCATATATTTT
-	TRBD1	15	TRBV28	TRBJ1-2	CASRIRDRVEEGYTF	TGTGCCAGCAGGATCCGGGACAGGGTCGAGGAAGGCTACACCTTC
-	-	15	TRBV7-2	TRBJ1-5	CASSPGWMSNQPQHF	TGTGCCAGCAGCCCCGGGTGGATGAGCAATCAGCCCCAGCATTTT
-	TRBD2	18	TRBV9	TRBJ2-3	CASSLRPLAGAWEDTQYF	TGTGCCAGCAGCCTCAGACCCCTAGCGGGGGCTTGGGAAGATACGCAGTATTTT
-	-	16	TRBV4-1	TRBJ2-3	CASSYSGRVSTDTQYF	TGCGCCAGCAGCTATAGCGGAAGGGTCAGCACAGATACGCAGTATTTT
-	-	16	TRBV19	TRBJ1-3	CASSIKGANSGNTIYF	TGTGCCAGTAGTATAAAAGGGGCGAACTCTGGAAACACCATATATTTT
-	TRBD1	18	TRBV5-1	TRBJ1-4	CASSSTGTGSSTNEKLFF	TGCGCCAGCAGCTCAACCGGGACAGGTTCATCAACTAATGAAAAACTGTTTTTT
-	-	15	TRBV6-5	TRBJ1-6	CASSYSGHYNSPLHF	TGTGCCAGCAGTTATTCGGGACACTATAATTCACCCCTCCACTTT
-	-	13	TRBV29-1	TRBJ1-1	CSVDGGPRRQAFF	TGCAGCGTTGATGGAGGGCCCAGGAGGCAAGCTTTCTTT
-	-	14	TRBV5-1	TRBJ2-6	CASSLESGANVLTF	TGCGCCAGCAGCTTGGAATCAGGGGCCAACGTCCTGACTTTC
-	-	12	TRBV29-1	TRBJ1-2	CSVVDKAYGYTF	TGCAGCGTTGTGGACAAGGCCTATGGCTACACCTTC
once	TRBD1	14	TRBV18	TRBJ1-5	CASSQGASDQPQHF	TGTGCCAGCTCACAGGGGGCGTCGGATCAGCCCCAGCATTTT